Sequencing of this T cell receptor (beta chain) was carried out in a study of Ad26.COV2.S vaccination and SARS-CoV-2 variants. On the study more broadly: Donor participated within the Ad26.COV2.S arm of the COV1001 trial.

The germline V gene encodes CDR1 DFQATT and CDR2 SNEGSKA (reference sequence). With 5 bases removed from V and 3 bases from J, the gap between germline ends came to 8 bases. The CDR3 contains 11 residues. Sequenced by immunoSEQ multiplex PCR; TCRdb stores in-frame clones only, minus some. Among about 350,000 clones listed, roughly 91% were seen once. The treatment was: around 19 received Ad26.COV2.S at low or high dose, single or two shots; five or six received placebo; per-sample allocation not given. Sampling happened 63 days after the first vaccine or placebo injection. The chain links TRBV20-1 to TRBJ2-7; D unresolved. The sequences come from peripheral blood, collected in a trial of Ad26.COV2.S vaccine versus placebo. This TCR derives from a person between 18 and 60 years old who received the Ad26.COV2.S COVID-19 vaccine or a placebo. In DNA, the CDR3 is TGCAGTGCTCTTACAAGCTACGAGCAGTACTTC. Encoded protein: CSALTSYEQYF.